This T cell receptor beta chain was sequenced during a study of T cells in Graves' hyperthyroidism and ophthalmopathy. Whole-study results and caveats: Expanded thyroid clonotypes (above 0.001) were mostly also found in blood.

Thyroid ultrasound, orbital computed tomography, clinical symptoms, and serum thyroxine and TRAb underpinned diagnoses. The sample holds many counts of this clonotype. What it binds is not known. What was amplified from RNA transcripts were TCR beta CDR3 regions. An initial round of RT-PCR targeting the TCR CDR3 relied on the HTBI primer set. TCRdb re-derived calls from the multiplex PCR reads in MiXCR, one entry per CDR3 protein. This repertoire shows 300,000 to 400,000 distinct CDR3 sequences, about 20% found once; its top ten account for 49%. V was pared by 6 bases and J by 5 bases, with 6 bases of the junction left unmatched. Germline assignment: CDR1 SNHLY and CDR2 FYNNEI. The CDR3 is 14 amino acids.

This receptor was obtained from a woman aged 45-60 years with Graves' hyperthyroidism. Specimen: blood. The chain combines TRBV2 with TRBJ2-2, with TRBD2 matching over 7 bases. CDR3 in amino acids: CASRGLDPTGELFF. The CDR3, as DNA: TGTGCCAGCAGAGGACTAGACCCAACCGGGGAGCTGTTTTTT.